The table lists the clone carrying this TCR beta chain with a few counts. Sequencing used immunoSEQ multiplex PCR; TCRdb keeps in-frame clones, though not all of them. The table includes approximately 10,000 clones, approximately 85% detected once. V lost 6 bases and J lost 4; bases outside the gene matches: 6. Per germline, CDR1 MNHEY and CDR2 SVGAGI. The CDR3 has 14 residues. The data were obtained in a study of tumor T cells in aggressive B-cell lymphoma. The rearrangement joins TRBV6-5 to TRBJ2-4; 7 positions match TRBD1. The TCR was taken from an adult with diffuse large B cell lymphoma. The source material was tumor tissue. In nucleotides, the CDR3 is TGTGCCAGCAGACCCGACAGGGCTAAAAACATTCAGTACTTC. Its protein product is CASRPDRAKNIQYF.